This is a list of T cell receptor beta chains from one sample in a study of PD-1 blockade in classical Hodgkin lymphoma. TCRdb's table, derived via immunoSEQ multiplex PCR, lists solely in-frame clones and lacks some. Among 35,000 to 45,000 clones listed, approximately 72% were seen once. The source was peripheral blood mononuclear cells (PBMCs), collected before the second cycle of nivolumab. The receptors derive from a human donor with classical Hodgkin lymphoma. Each CDR3 is given with its conserved first and last residue. The order of the fields is V gene, D gene, J gene, CDR3 DNA, CDR3 protein. D genes are given only for firm matches.

>TRBV7-9|TRBD2|TRBJ2-5
TGTGCCAGCAGCCTTAGCCTCAGCGGGAGATTAGAGACCCAGTACTTC
CASSLSLSGRLETQYF
>TRBV7-9|TRBD1|TRBJ2-3
TGTGCCAGCAGATCGACAGGGTACACAGATACGCAGTATTTT
CASRSTGYTDTQYF
>TRBV29-1|TRBD1|TRBJ2-1
TGCAGCGGAGGGACAGGGGACAATGAGCAGTTCTTC
CSGGTGDNEQFF
>TRBV6-5|NA|TRBJ2-7
TGTGCCAGCAGTTACGTGACTGGCTACGAGCAGTACTTC
CASSYVTGYEQYF
>TRBV7-9|NA|TRBJ1-5
TGTGCCAGCAGCTTACCCGACGGCCGGGATGGCAATCAGCCCCAGCATTTT
CASSLPDGRDGNQPQHF
>TRBV9|NA|TRBJ2-7
TGTGCCAGCAGTCCGGGAAGCTCCTACGAGCAGTACTTC
CASSPGSSYEQYF
>TRBV6-6|TRBD1|TRBJ1-2
TGTGCCAGCAGTTACTGGGGGGACAGTCAAAGCTATGGCTACACCTTC
CASSYWGDSQSYGYTF
>TRBV27|TRBD1|TRBJ1-3
TGTGCCAGCAGTTTATATCCCTTTGCGGGACAGGACTCCTCTGGAAACACCATATATTTT
CASSLYPFAGQDSSGNTIYF
>TRBV7-2|TRBD2|TRBJ2-7
TGTGCCAGCAGCCAACTAGCGGGGACTTCCTACGAGCAGTACTTC
CASSQLAGTSYEQYF
>TRBV6-5|NA|TRBJ1-5
TGTGCCAGCAGTTCGATAGAGTATAGCAATCAGCCCCAGCATTTT
CASSSIEYSNQPQHF